This T cell receptor (beta chain) was sequenced during a study of blood T cells in healthy people across ages (dated by TCRdb to about 2015). Concerning the study at large: In model experiments, template switching captured roughly one uniquely barcoded TCR beta cDNA molecule for every two T cells. The donors were split into four age groups: young (average about 15 years), middle-aged (about 40), aged (over 55) and long-lived (about 74). To avoid experimental bias, donors of different ages were spread randomly across the sequencing lanes. For two donors (one aged 18 to 30 and one aged 80 or older), the study analyzed two additional independent replicas of 1 million unique cDNA reads from the same blood draw. To track age-related changes in TCR beta repertoire diversity, the study relied on deep sequencing normalized with unique cDNA molecular identifiers.

As concerns this clonotype: This receptor's antigen is unknown. Nothing much larger sits one base from this clone, and base qualities are not available.

Overall study outcomes, separate from this receptor: Because donor CMV infection status was unknown, age-related changes in expanded clonotypes were potentially confounded. Compared with the aged group, more naive CD4+ T cells, fewer expanded clones and increased TCR diversity were shown by the long-lived group, suggesting age selection. The percentage of naive T cells measured by flow cytometry correlated strongly with observed TCR beta diversity. Bulk unsorted PBMC profiling prevented conclusive comparison of naive and antigen-experienced compartments. As age increased, observed TCR beta diversity per million T cells dropped in a roughly linear way, and a significant reduction was already evident by age about 40. Estimates of total diversity based on one million sequenced T cells were considered lower bounds and underestimates.

From the cysteine through the phenylalanine, the CDR3 covers 12 amino acids. Only the CDR3 DNA is retained, 36 bases long and in frame from the first base. Via the germline V gene (reference sequence), CDR1 is SEHNR and CDR2 FQNEAQ. The germline ends are 9 bases apart after V is trimmed by 5 bases and J by 4 bases. The roughly 39 donors, aged about 6 to 95 years, were systemically healthy Caucasian individuals from Russia. Each donor gave 8 to 10 milliliters of peripheral blood, collected into EDTA-treated Vacutainer tubes. PBMCs were isolated by Ficoll-Paque density-gradient centrifugation, with at least 6 million obtained per sample. Total RNA, at least 6 micrograms per sample, was extracted from PBMCs with Trizol reagent. Naive CD45RAhigh/CD27high T cell percentages were measured by flow cytometry on a PBMC aliquot from every donor. The protocol used for the library was 5' RACE. The instrument was an Illumina HiSeq 2500. A second PCR of about 6 to 11 cycles was performed with a sample-barcoded 5' primer and a J-beta primer mix. A unique molecular identifier was introduced onto each TCR beta cDNA molecule by a template-switch 5' adaptor carrying 12 random nucleotides. Each sample yielded at least 3 million CDR3-containing paired-end reads. The Mint cDNA synthesis kit, primed by a TRBC-specific oligonucleotide, was used to synthesize first-strand cDNA from all RNA. After uracil-DNA glycosylase treatment, a first 18-cycle PCR used universal primers M1SS and BC2_uni_R on all cDNA. The study's processing was this. For normalization, 1 million high-quality reads, each with a distinct molecular identifier, were randomly selected from each sample. Instead of being binned into consensus sequences, reads with shared molecular identifiers were discarded. CDR3 identification, clonotype clustering and error correction used MiTCR with a Q25 quality threshold and the strictest error-elimination algorithm. Lower-bound total TCR beta diversity was estimated with a nonparametric unseen species model using Euler transformation. TCRdb trimmed the raw reads at Q25, called clones with MiXCR and kept productive beta chains. Rows are combined by CDR3 protein, so each entry shows the most common genes and DNA. What appears here as the V and J calls and clone size reflects TCRdb's work, not the paper's. Counted in this sample were more than 650,000 distinct CDR3 sequences; around half of them appeared once. About two fifths of the sample comes from the top ten.

This sequence originates from a man at least 80 years old in good health. This chain joins TRBV7-9 to TRBJ2-7; TRBD2 might be the D gene, on 5 matching bases. Sequencing was performed on blood. This receptor carries the CDR3 CASSPDWYEQYF. The sequenced DNA is TGTGCCAGCAGCCCGGACTGGTACGAGCAGTACTTC.